The next 6 T cell receptor beta chains were all read from a single sample in a study of CD8 T cells in ankylosing spondylitis. No antigen has been identified for these receptors. TCRdb re-analysed the 5' RACE reads in MiXCR, keeping a single row per CDR3 protein. The sample contains about 130,000 distinct CDR3 sequences, 17% of which appear only once. Broader study findings: Among TCR beta sequences, a motif of under 10 highly homologous variants appeared characteristic of ankylosing spondylitis blood.

The sequencing sample was made of blood, either unsorted or a sorted T cell fraction (not recorded which). These receptors were collected from a male donor with ankylosing spondylitis.

This clonotype showed up many times. The DNA of the CDR3 is TGCGCCAGCAGCTCGTGGCTTTTAAACACCGGGGAGCTGTTTTTT. Protein product: CASSSWLLNTGELFF. V and J are TRBV5-1 and TRBJ2-2; D is unclear. This CDR3 region has 15 residues. Between the trimmed V and J ends, which lost 3 bases and 2 bases, there was a span of 11 bases. Germline CDR1 is SGHRS and CDR2 is YFSETQ.

This clonotype was observed a few times. The CDR3 sequence is CSVGEDRTNTEAFF. CDR3 bases: TGCAGCGTTGGGGAGGACAGGACAAACACTGAAGCTTTCTTT. This rearrangement joins TRBV29-1 to TRBJ1-1, with 7 bases identical to TRBD1. Trimming removed 4 bases from V and 2 bases from J; junction bases left unmatched: 7. The germline V gene encodes CDR1 SQVTM and CDR2 ANQGSEA. The CDR3 length is 14 residues.

The rearrangement joins TRBV4-3 to TRBJ2-7; D possibly corresponds to TRBD1 (5 bases). Trimming shortened V by 1 base and J by 4 bases, and 17 bases separated the two germline ends. From germline, CDR1 is LGHNA and CDR2 YSLEER. CDR3 size: 16 residues. CDR3 in DNA: TGCGCCAGCAGCCAAGTAATTAGCCGACAGTCATACGAGCAGTACTTC. Translation gives CASSQVISRQSYEQYF.

This clonotype was recorded a few times. The rearrangement joins TRBV5-1 to TRBJ1-1; D gene unclear. The CDR3 length is 11 residues. The V gene's germline CDR1 is SGHRS and CDR2 YFSETQ. With 4 bases removed from V and 10 bases from J, the gap between germline ends came to 11 bases. DNA for the CDR3: TGCGCCAGCAGCGCGGGATTTGGAGCTTTCTTT. Its protein product is CASSAGFGAFF.

The V call is TRBV28, the J call TRBJ1-1, with 8 bases that match TRBD1. This CDR3 region has 13 residues. Germline V lookup: CDR1 MDHEN, CDR2 SYDVKM. With 8 bases clipped from V and 1 base from J, the junction kept 3 bases outside the gene matches. The CDR3 is CASGDRGNTEAFF. The CDR3 nucleotides are TGTGCCAGCGGCGACAGGGGGAACACTGAAGCTTTCTTT.

This clonotype was observed a few times. This rearrangement joins TRBV7-9 to TRBJ2-7; D is unresolved. The V end was cut by 5 bases, the J end by 5 bases, with 7 bases between. Germline-derived CDR1 and CDR2 are SEHNR and FQNEAQ (reference sequence). The CDR3 runs 11 residues. CDR3 loop: CASSQQHEQYF. As DNA, the CDR3 is TGTGCCAGCAGCCAGCAGCACGAGCAGTACTTC.